Each of the 20 T cell receptor beta chains below was sequenced from the same sample in a study of T-cell memory formation after mild COVID-19. MiXCR, run by TCRdb on the 5' RACE reads, gives a single entry per CDR3 protein. This table holds fewer than 90,000 distinct CDR3 sequences, around 13% found once. The sample was PBMCs or a T cell subset sorted from them (not recorded which). These TCRs come from an adult woman who had mild COVID-19 (a few samples of this study predate the infection). Cell type and time point are not known.

This clonotype came up a few times. Here the CDR3 reads CASSFPLRAGVGELFF. The CDR3 nucleotides are TGTGCCAGCAGCTTTCCACTTAGGGCCGGCGTCGGGGAGCTGTTTTTT. This chain connects TRBV7-9 to TRBJ2-2, with unresolved D. Trimming took off 3 bases at V and 7 bases at J, with 18 bases between the two ends. CDR3 length: 16 residues. CDR1 and CDR2 from the germline V gene are SEHNR and FQNEAQ (reference sequence).

V usage is TRBV27 and J usage is TRBJ2-7; no clear D gene. The V gene lost 7 bases and the J gene lost 2 bases, with 9 bases spanning the gap. The CDR3 length is 12 residues. The V gene's germline CDR1 is MNHEY and CDR2 SMNVEV (reference sequence). The CDR3 loop is CASIGGPYEQYF. CDR3 bases: TGTGCCAGCATTGGCGGTCCCTACGAGCAGTACTTC.

The table lists this clonotype with many counts. This chain uses TRBV6-4 with TRBJ1-1, with D possibly being TRBD1 (5 bases). The CDR3 extends over 15 amino acids. Trimming left V 4 bases short and J 1 base short, with 13 bases between. CDR1 MRHNA and CDR2 SNTAGT come from the germline V gene. CDR3 protein: CASSVEPGWNTEAFF. CDR3 in DNA: TGTGCCAGCAGTGTAGAACCAGGGTGGAACACTGAAGCTTTCTTT.

This sequence joins TRBV16 and TRBJ2-7, with TRBD2 matching over 13 bases. CDR3 size: 15 residues. Germline V gene sequence: CDR1 KGHSY, CDR2 FQNENV. V was pared by 4 bases and J by 6 bases, with 6 bases of the junction left unmatched. The CDR3 DNA reads as TGTGCCAGCAGCCGGACGGGACTAGCGGGATCCGAGCAGTACTTC. This encodes CASSRTGLAGSEQYF.

The chain links TRBV29-1 to TRBJ2-7; 9 bases fit TRBD2. The CDR3 is 13 residues long. Trimming at V came to 3 bases and at J to 3 bases, leaving 3 bases not matched to a gene. The germline CDR1 and CDR2 sequences are SQVTM and ANQGSEA. The CDR3 sequence is CSVEFSGSYEQYF. CDR3 bases: TGCAGCGTTGAGTTTAGCGGGAGCTACGAGCAGTACTTC.

This clonotype was seen only a few times. J is TRBJ2-5 and V is TRBV12-5; TRBD2 is a possible D gene (6 bases). Between the trimmed V and J ends, which lost 1 base and 6 bases, there was a span of 18 bases. The CDR3 contains 16 residues. Per the germline V gene, CDR1 is LGHNT and CDR2 is FRNRAP. In DNA form, the CDR3 reads TGTGCTAGTGGTTTGGGCCCCGGGGTAGCGGCCCAGACCCAGTACTTC. Encoded protein: CASGLGPGVAAQTQYF.

The chain uses TRBV5-1 and TRBJ2-1; D not resolved. The CDR3 is 10 amino acids. Trimming left V 4 bases short and J 8 bases short, with 4 bases between. Germline CDR1 SGHRS, CDR2 YFSETQ. CDR3 coding DNA: TGCGCCAGCAGCGCTGATGAGCAGTTCTTC. Protein product: CASSADEQFF.

The rearrangement links TRBV20-1 to TRBJ2-1, with 9 bases that match TRBD1. V was pared by 6 bases and J by 12 bases, with 12 bases of the junction left unmatched. The CDR3 runs to 13 residues. CDR1 and CDR2 (germline): DFQATT, SNEGSKA (reference sequence). CDR3 sequence (DNA): TGCAGTGCGCCGGGACAGGGCCCTAAGGGGCAGTTCTTC. It yields the protein CSAPGQGPKGQFF.

This rearrangement joins TRBV7-9 to TRBJ1-1; D perhaps matches TRBD1 (5 bases). Germline V CDR1 and CDR2: SEHNR, FQNEAQ (reference sequence). Trimming removed 5 bases at V and 3 bases at J, with 10 bases between. The CDR3 runs 13 residues. DNA for the CDR3: TGTGCCAGCAGCGTATTGACAGACACTGAAGCTTTCTTT. It yields the protein CASSVLTDTEAFF.

This clonotype was seen a handful of times. The gene calls are TRBV20-1 and TRBJ2-7, with D perhaps TRBD2 (5 bases). Looked up from germline, CDR1 is DFQATT and CDR2 is SNEGSKA (reference sequence). V gave up 0 bases and J gave up 1 base, with 13 bases separating them. The CDR3 has 15 amino acids. In DNA, the CDR3 is TGCAGTGCTAGAGATCCCAAGGAGGAATCCTACGAGCAGTACTTC. Translated: CSARDPKEESYEQYF.

This clonotype came up a few times. The J gene is TRBJ2-1, the V gene TRBV6-5; the match to TRBD1 covers 11 bases. This CDR3 has 16 amino acids. V shed 0 bases, J shed 3 bases, and the junction held 1 base outside the gene matches. Germline loops: CDR1 MNHEY, CDR2 SVGAGI. CDR3 sequence: CASSYSGTGGYNEQFF. DNA of the CDR3: TGTGCCAGCAGTTACTCAGGGACAGGGGGCTACAATGAGCAGTTCTTC.

This clonotype was detected ten times or more. V usage is TRBV29-1 and J usage is TRBJ2-1, with TRBD2 identical over 12 bases. V lost 7 bases and J lost 5; bases outside the gene matches: 3. Germline CDR1 and CDR2: SQVTM and ANQGSEA. CDR3 size: 13 residues. The CDR3 DNA follows: TGCAGCGGTTGGACTAGCGGGGACAATGAGCAGTTCTTC. Protein product: CSGWTSGDNEQFF.

V and J are TRBV4-3 and TRBJ1-5; tentative D call: TRBD1 (6 bases). The CDR3 contains 15 residues. The germline V and J ends were trimmed by 3 bases and 6 bases, with 15 bases remaining between them. Germline CDR1 LGHNA, CDR2 YSLEER. CDR3 protein: CASSHGTGLAQPQHF. DNA for the CDR3: TGCGCCAGCAGCCATGGTACAGGGTTAGCTCAGCCCCAGCATTTT.

The chain links TRBV24-1 to TRBJ2-5; D possibly corresponds to TRBD1 (6 bases). CDR3 length: 14 amino acids. Trimming shortened V by 4 bases and J by 2 bases, and 10 bases separated the two germline ends. Germline V gives CDR1 KGHDR, CDR2 SFDVKD. CDR3 DNA: TGTGCCACCAGTGACCAGGACAGTCAAGAGACCCAGTACTTC. This encodes CATSDQDSQETQYF.

The V gene is TRBV2, the J gene TRBJ2-3; unclear D gene. V was shortened by 0 bases and J by 6 bases, with 13 bases between the two germline ends. The CDR3 runs 15 residues. Germline lookup yields CDR1 SNHLY and CDR2 FYNNEI. The DNA for the CDR3 is TGTGCCAGCAGTGAAGCTTTATCGACGGTTGATACGCAGTATTTT. Its translation: CASSEALSTVDTQYF.

This clonotype appeared once. The chain couples TRBV7-2 to TRBJ2-5; D is unresolved. Trimming left V 6 bases short and J 2 bases short, with 7 bases between. CDR3 length equals 12 residues. The germline V gene has CDR1 SGHTA and CDR2 FQGNSA. The CDR3 DNA sequence: TGTGCCAGCAGTATAAATCAAGAGACCCAGTACTTC. Translating gives CASSINQETQYF. Complete variable domain (other parts from reference TRBV7-2 and TRBJ2-5): GAGVSQSPSNKVTEKGKDVELRCDPISGHTALYWYRQSLGQGLEFLIYFQGNSAPDKSGLPSDRFSAERTGGSVSTLTIQRTQQEDSAVYLCASSINQETQYFGPGTRLLVL.

This clonotype was seen more than once but under ten times. The CDR3 DNA reads TGTGCCAGCGAAAGAGACGGGACAGGGGCCTACGAGCAGTACTTC. Translating it yields CASERDGTGAYEQYF. The genes are TRBV4-2 and TRBJ2-7, with 10 nucleotides matching TRBD1. Germline V gene data show CDR1 as LGHNA and CDR2 as YNFKEQ. The CDR3 length is 15 residues. V lost 8 bases, J lost 2 bases, and 9 bases stayed unmatched.

V is TRBV12-3 or TRBV12-4 and J is TRBJ1-2; D unclear. The CDR3 is made up of 12 amino acids. The ends were cut back, 1 base at V and 3 bases at J, with 3 bases in the middle. CDR3 sequence reads: CASSLDHYGYTF. The CDR3 nucleotides are TGTGCCAGCAGTTTAGACCACTATGGCTACACCTTC.

J is TRBJ1-1 and V is TRBV19; D not resolved. The CDR3 length is 19 residues. CDR1 and CDR2 (germline): LNHDA, SQIVND (reference sequence). The V gene lost 3 bases and the J gene lost 4 bases, with 27 bases spanning the gap. The CDR3: CASSMGMTWDRPGITEAFF. The DNA for the CDR3 is TGTGCCAGTAGTATGGGCATGACCTGGGATCGGCCCGGGATCACTGAAGCTTTCTTT.

This clonotype was found a few times. The V and J genes are TRBV12-3 or TRBV12-4 and TRBJ2-1, with no clear D. This CDR3 spans 13 amino acids. Trimming stripped 7 bases from V and 0 bases from J, with 7 bases between. CDR3 region: CASTLSSYNEQFF. CDR3 sequence (DNA): TGTGCCAGCACCTTGAGCTCCTACAATGAGCAGTTCTTC.